The present TCR beta chain was sequenced within a study of shared clonotypes between healthy human individuals. Trimming took 6 bases from V and 11 from J; bases not matched to a gene: 6. CDR3 size: 11 residues. The germline V gene has CDR1 MDHEN and CDR2 SYDVKM. The repertoire was sequenced with immunoSEQ multiplex PCR; TCRdb's copy has only in-frame clones and lacks some. The top ten clones hold 0.37% of a sample with 2 million to 2.5 million clones, 85% to 95% of them seen once. This clone was detected a few times. What it binds is unknown. The study, taken as a whole, reports: Represented genetic and exposure-history diversity was restricted by having few donors. The study found approximately 5% of naive CD4 clonotypes shared across a handful of donors.

The V and J genes are TRBV28 and TRBJ1-1; TRBD1 matches 7 bases. Input material: naive CD4+ T cells from PBMCs. Sample subset: CD45RA+ positively selected. This sequence originates from a man between 18 and 29 years old in good health. Some clones in this sample may be carry-over from other donors' samples. CDR3 DNA sequence: TGTGCCAGCAGCCCTACAGGGGCGGCTTTCTTT. It codes for CASSPTGAAFF.